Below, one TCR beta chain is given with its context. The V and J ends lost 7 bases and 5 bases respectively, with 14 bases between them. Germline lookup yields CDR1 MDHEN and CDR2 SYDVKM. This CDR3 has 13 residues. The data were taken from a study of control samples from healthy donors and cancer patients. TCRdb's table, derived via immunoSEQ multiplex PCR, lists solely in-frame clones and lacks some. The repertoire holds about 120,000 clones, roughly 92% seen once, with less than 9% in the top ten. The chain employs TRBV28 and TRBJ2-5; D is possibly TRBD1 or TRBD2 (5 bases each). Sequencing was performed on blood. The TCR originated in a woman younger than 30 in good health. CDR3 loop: CASNLGWGETQYF. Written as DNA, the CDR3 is TGTGCCAGCAATCTAGGTTGGGGGGAGACCCAGTACTTC.